The 14 T cell receptor beta chains presented below share a single source sample, sequenced in a study of tumor-infiltrating lymphocytes in primary liver carcinoma. The source material, 20-30 mg of unsorted bulk tissue, was used to co-extract RNA and DNA. A primer in the constant region served to generate TCR beta cDNA from 450 to 650 ng of total RNA. Generation of the TCR beta libraries relied on three nested multiplex PCR rounds using slightly modified ARM-PCR. The study ran its first two PCR rounds for roughly 11 cycles each, using TRBV1-TRBV30 forward primers and a C-beta reverse primer. TCRdb analysed the multiplex PCR reads with MiXCR anew, one entry per CDR3 protein. The data show approximately 45,000 distinct CDR3 sequences, about 73% seen once. Source material: liver tumor tissue from sampling region 2. Subset noted: tumor region T2, inferior pole. These receptors all stem from a man between 40 and 49 years old with primary liver carcinoma and hepatitis B virus infection.

The chain is built from TRBV19 and TRBJ1-1; D is perhaps TRBD1 (6 bases). V was cut by 3 bases and J by 6 bases, with 14 bases left in between. Per the germline V gene, CDR1 is LNHDA and CDR2 is SQIVND (reference sequence). The CDR3 runs 14 residues. CDR3 in amino acids: CASSIWGLASEAFF. The CDR3 DNA reads TGTGCCAGTAGTATCTGGGGGCTGGCCTCTGAAGCTTTCTTT. Looking up the rest from reference TRBV19 and TRBJ1-1 gives the full variable domain: DGGITQSPKYLFRKEGQNVTLSCEQNLNHDAMYWYRQDPGQGLRLIYYSQIVNDFQKGDIAEGYSVSREKKESFPLTVTSAQKNPTAFYLCASSIWGLASEAFFGQGTRLTVV.

As to this clonotype: Germline and junction disagree at one end, which may indicate a read error. The J gene is TRBJ1-5, the V gene TRBV6-4; a weak D match, TRBD1 (5 bases). The length of the CDR3 is 13 residues. CDR1 is MRHNA, CDR2 SNTAGT, per germline. In nucleotides, the CDR3 is TGTGTCAGCAGTGAGGTATGGGGCCAGTCCCAGCATTTT. Its translation: CVSSEVWGQSQHF.

Only one count was recorded for this clonotype. This chain uses TRBV11-1 with TRBJ2-1; the D is unclear. CDR1 is SGHAT and CDR2 is FQDESV in the germline V gene (reference sequence). This CDR3 comprises 15 residues. CDR3 sequence (DNA): TGTACCTGCAGCTTCCAGGAACCGCTGGACAATGAGCAGTTCTTC. Translating it yields CTCSFQEPLDNEQFF.

To note about this clonotype: One end of the junction varies from germline; a read error may be responsible. The chain employs TRBV5-8 and TRBJ2-5; the match to TRBD2 covers 11 bases. From germline, CDR1 is SGHTS and CDR2 YDEGEE. The CDR3 loop spans 14 amino acids. The CDR3 DNA reads as TGTACCAGCAGCTTCGGGACTAGCGGAGAGCCCCAGTACTTC. Translation gives CTSSFGTSGEPQYF.

This clonotype ranks as medium-sized (0.01 to 0.1%). The V call is TRBV10-2, the J call TRBJ2-7; D possibly corresponds to TRBD2 (5 bases). The CDR3 length is 15 residues. Germline V gene data show CDR1 as WSHSY and CDR2 as SAAADI. V lost 2 bases and J 5 bases, leaving 16 bases between the germline ends. CDR3 bases: TGCGCCAGCAGTGAGCAGCAACTCGCGAGGGACGAGCAGTACTTC. This gives the protein CASSEQQLARDEQYF.

Of note for this clonotype: At one end the junction does not follow the germline gene, possibly because of a read error. The chain is built from TRBV29-1 and TRBJ1-2, with a possible D match to TRBD1 (6 bases). Germline V gene lookup returns CDR1 SQVTM and CDR2 ANQGSEA. The CDR3 runs to 18 residues. This CDR3 is CNVGAPTGTQVANYGYTF. The CDR3 nucleotides are TGCAACGTTGGGGCACCGACAGGAACTCAAGTAGCTAACTATGGCTACACCTTC.

Comment on this clonotype: One end of the junction is discordant with germline, which a read error may explain. V usage is TRBV10-3 and J usage is TRBJ2-2; TRBD2 agrees at 8 bases. The CDR3 extends over 19 amino acids. CDR1 is ENHRY and CDR2 is SYGVKD in the germline V gene. The CDR3, as DNA: TGTGCCATCAGTGATCCGGAGGGAGCGGGAGCCACGAACAGCGGGGAGCTGTTTTTT. Translated, it gives CAISDPEGAGATNSGELFF.

As to this clonotype: A read error may account for a junction end that differs from germline. This chain joins TRBV30 and TRBJ1-2; D unclear. CDR1 is GTSNPN, CDR2 SVGIG, per germline (reference sequence). There are 12 residues in the CDR3. The CDR3 DNA follows: TGTGCCTGGATGTCGACTAACTATGGCTACGCCTTC. Protein product: CAWMSTNYGYAF.

J is TRBJ2-3 and V is TRBV18, with a tentative D call TRBD1 (6 bases). V lost 3 bases, J lost 6 bases, and 10 bases lay in between. The CDR3 consists of 13 residues. CDR1 and CDR2 from the germline V gene are KGHSH and LQKENI. As DNA, the CDR3 is TGTGCCAGCTCACCGGACAGTGAGGATACGCAGTATTTT. The encoded protein is CASSPDSEDTQYF.

About this clonotype: The junction departs from the called germline gene at one end, perhaps through a read error. The chain links TRBV11-2 to TRBJ2-7, with D perhaps matching TRBD2 (6 bases). The length of the CDR3 is 14 residues. CDR1 is SGHAT, CDR2 FQNNGV, per germline. The CDR3: CASIPAGGDSDQYF. DNA of the CDR3: TGTGCCAGCATTCCCGCCGGGGGTGATAGCGACCAGTATTTC.

This clonotype is termed medium-sized. The rearrangement links TRBV6-5 to TRBJ2-3; TRBD1 matches 7 bases. V shed 4 bases, J shed 2 bases, and the junction held 9 bases outside the gene matches. In germline, CDR1 is MNHEY, CDR2 SVGAGI. This CDR3 comprises 16 residues. The CDR3 sequence: CASSLTGTDTTDTQYF. The CDR3 DNA follows: TGTGCCAGCAGTTTAACCGGGACAGACACCACAGATACGCAGTATTTT.

In the case of this clonotype: In this CDR3 the conserved last residue, phenylalanine or tryptophan, is missing, so a read error is likely. This sequence joins TRBV5-1 and TRBJ2-1; 8 bases map to TRBD1. In germline, CDR1 is SGHRS, CDR2 YFSETQ. The CDR3 contains 15 residues. The CDR3 DNA reads TGCGCCAGCAGCTCTCAGGGGGCAGCCTACAACGAGCAGTTCTCC. Translating it yields CASSSQGAAYNEQFS.

This clonotype was seen just once. At one boundary the junction diverges from the germline segment, which might be a read error. The V and J genes are TRBV14 and TRBJ1-1; possible D gene TRBD1, 6 bases. This CDR3 is built from 16 residues. Germline CDR1 is SGHDN and CDR2 is FVKESK. The CDR3 DNA is TGTACCAGCAGCCAAGTTCGGGGGCTGACGAACACTGAAGCTTTCTTT. This encodes CTSSQVRGLTNTEAFF. Complete variable domain (other parts from reference TRBV14 and TRBJ1-1): EAGVTQFPSHSVIEKGQTVTLRCDPISGHDNLYWYRRVMGKEIKFLLHFVKESKQDESGMPNNRFLAERTGGTYSTLKVQPAELEDSGVYFCTSSQVRGLTNTEAFFGQGTRLTVV.

Turning to this clonotype: The junction differs from germline at one of its ends, possibly a read error. The chain couples TRBV12-3 or TRBV12-4 to TRBJ2-5; a weak D match, TRBD1 (5 bases). The CDR3 length is 13 residues. The CDR3 sequence: CAISLGDGEAQYF. CDR3 coding DNA: TGTGCCATCAGTTTAGGGGATGGAGAGGCCCAGTACTTC.